The present TCR beta chain was sequenced within a study of blood T cell repertoires in COVID-19. About the research overall: Samples of COVID-19 (acute and convalescent) were obtained from the United States, Italy and Spain.

Germline lookup yields CDR1 GTSNPN and CDR2 SVGIG (reference sequence). The CDR3 loop spans 12 amino acids. The junction had 3 bases not matched to a gene; V was cut back by 3 bases and J by 10 bases. Sequenced by immunoSEQ multiplex PCR; TCRdb stores in-frame clones only, minus some. Here the sample spans some 190,000 clones, around 81% being singletons. The chain combines TRBV30 with TRBJ2-1; 10 nucleotides line up with TRBD2. The receptor was derived from a woman aged 40 to 49 with COVID-19, enrolled during active disease. The sample consisted of peripheral blood. The CDR3 bases are TGTGCCTGGAGGCCGACTAGCGGGGAGCAGTTCTTC. Translated, it gives CAWRPTSGEQFF.